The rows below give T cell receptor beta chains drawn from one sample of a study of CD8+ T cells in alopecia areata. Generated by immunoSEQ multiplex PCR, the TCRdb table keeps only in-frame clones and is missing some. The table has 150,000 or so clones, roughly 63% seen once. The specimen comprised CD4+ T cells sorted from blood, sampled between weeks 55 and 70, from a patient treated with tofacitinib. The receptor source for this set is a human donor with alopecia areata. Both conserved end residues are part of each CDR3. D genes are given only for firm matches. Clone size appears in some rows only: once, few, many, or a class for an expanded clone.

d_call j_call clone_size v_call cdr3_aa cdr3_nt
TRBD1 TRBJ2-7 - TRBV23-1 CASSVGQGGYEQYF TGCGCCAGTAGTGTTGGACAGGGGGGCTACGAGCAGTACTTC
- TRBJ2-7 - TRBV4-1 CASSQDPPTDRSYEQYF TGCGCCAGCAGCCAAGATCCCCCGACTGACAGATCCTACGAGCAGTACTTC
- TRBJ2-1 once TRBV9 CASSVALLPDSYNEQFF TGTGCCAGCAGCGTAGCGTTGTTGCCGGATTCCTACAATGAGCAGTTCTTC
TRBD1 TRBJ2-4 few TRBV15 CATSTPGTGGRAKNIQYF TGTGCCACCAGCACTCCCGGGACAGGGGGCCGAGCCAAAAACATTCAGTACTTC
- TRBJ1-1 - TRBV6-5 CASSYSDTKRIF TGTGCCAGCAGTTACTCGGACACGAAGAGGATCTTT
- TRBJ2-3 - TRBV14 CASSPRQTDTQYF TGTGCCAGCAGCCCACGGCAAACAGATACGCAGTATTTT
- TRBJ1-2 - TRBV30 CAWSARGNYGYTF TGTGCCTGGAGTGCCCGAGGGAACTATGGCTACACCTTC
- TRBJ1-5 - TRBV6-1 CASSESTVQPQHF TGTGCCAGCAGTGAAAGCACCGTACAGCCCCAGCATTTT
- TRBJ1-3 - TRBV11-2 CASSFSPGGNTIYF TGTGCCAGCAGCTTTTCTCCCGGAGGAAACACCATATATTTT
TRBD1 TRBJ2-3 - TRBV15 CATSSRDRGGDTQYF TGTGCCACCAGCAGCCGGGACAGGGGGGGAGATACGCAGTATTTT
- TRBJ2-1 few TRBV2 CASSEARPAGQFF TGTGCCAGCAGTGAAGCCCGGCCCGCCGGGCAGTTCTTC
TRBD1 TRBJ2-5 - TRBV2 CASGQGETQYF TGTGCCAGCGGACAGGGAGAGACCCAGTACTTC
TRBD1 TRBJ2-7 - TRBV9 CASSPGDRTYEQYF TGTGCCAGCAGCCCGGGGGACAGGACCTACGAGCAGTACTTC
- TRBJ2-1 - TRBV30 CAWGSGRVYNEQFF TGTGCCTGGGGTTCCGGACGGGTATACAATGAGCAGTTCTTC
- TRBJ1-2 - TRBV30 CAWTPGFYYGYTF TGTGCCTGGACCCCAGGGTTTTACTATGGCTACACCTTC
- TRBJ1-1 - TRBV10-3 CAITPGMGTEAFF TGTGCCATCACCCCGGGGATGGGCACTGAAGCTTTCTTT
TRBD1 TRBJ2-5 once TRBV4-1 CASSRLPNTGGPKTQYF TGCGCCAGCAGCCGTCTACCGAACACAGGGGGCCCAAAGACCCAGTACTTC
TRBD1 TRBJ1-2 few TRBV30 CAWSADSAQGAFYGYTF TGTGCCTGGAGCGCGGATAGCGCACAGGGGGCATTTTATGGCTACACCTTC
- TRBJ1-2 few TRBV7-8 CASSLGRFEAGYTF TGTGCCAGCAGCTTAGGGCGGTTTGAGGCTGGCTACACCTTC
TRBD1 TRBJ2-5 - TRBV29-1 CSVRDRKETQYF TGCAGCGTTAGGGACAGAAAAGAGACCCAGTACTTC
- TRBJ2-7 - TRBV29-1 CSVSDWYEQYF TGCAGCGTGAGCGACTGGTACGAGCAGTACTTC
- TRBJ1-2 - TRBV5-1 CASSLAGDGYTF TGCGCCAGCAGCTTGGCCGGGGATGGCTACACCTTC
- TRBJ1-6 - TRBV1 CTSSQWGSGSPLHF -
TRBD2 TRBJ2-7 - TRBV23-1 CASDAGGPYEQYF TGCGCCAGCGATGCGGGGGGACCTTACGAGCAGTACTTC